Each of the 3 T cell receptor beta chains below was sequenced from the same sample in a study of control samples from healthy donors and cancer patients. Method: immunoSEQ multiplex PCR; TCRdb's copy keeps in-frame clones and lacks some. This table holds about 130,000 clones, 85% to 95% found once. Specimen: PBMCs. The receptor source for this set is a man older than 75 with head and neck cancer.

V gene TRBV2 combines with J gene TRBJ1-2, with 8 bases matching TRBD1. CDR1 SNHLY and CDR2 FYNNEI come from the germline V gene. With V trimmed by 9 bases and J by 5 bases, 8 bases remained unmatched. The CDR3 has 13 residues. The CDR3 protein is CARRGQGGYGYTF. The CDR3 DNA sequence: TGTGCCAGAAGAGGACAGGGAGGATATGGCTACACCTTC.

Note on this clone: Other nucleotide sequences in the sample specify the same CDR3. The chain is built from TRBV7-9 and TRBJ2-5; a weak D match, TRBD2 (7 bases). The CDR3 extends over 13 amino acids. With 5 bases removed from V and 5 bases from J, the gap between germline ends came to 12 bases. Germline V gene data show CDR1 as SEHNR and CDR2 as FQNEAQ (reference sequence). The CDR3: CASSPEGGETQYF. In DNA form, the CDR3 reads TGTGCCAGCAGCCCCGAGGGGGGGGAGACCCAGTACTTC.

J is TRBJ2-3 and V is TRBV7-9; 7 positions agree with TRBD2. Germline CDR1 is SEHNR and CDR2 is FQNEAQ (reference sequence). This CDR3 region has 15 residues. Trimming removed 5 bases from V and 5 bases from J; junction bases left unmatched: 10. CDR3 region: CASSASGPSRDTQYF. The CDR3 DNA is TGTGCCAGCAGCGCTAGCGGACCGTCTAGAGATACGCAGTATTTT.